This T cell receptor (beta chain) was retrieved from a study of T cell responses to AZD1222 COVID-19 vaccine. General study results and limits: The donor group comprised mostly white British people and more females; the analysis possibly underestimated clonal diversity.

For this clone: Its antigen is undetermined.

The CDR3 is 16 residues long. CDR1 SGHVS and CDR2 FNYEAQ come from the germline V gene. V was clipped by 2 bases and J by 2 bases; unmatched bases: 5. The table came from immunoSEQ multiplex PCR; TCRdb's copy has only in-frame clones and leaves some out. The table has over 150,000 clones, about 93% seen once. Second doses were pooled across both intervals (about 4 or about 12 weeks). This TCR was recovered from an adult who received the AZD1222 COVID-19 vaccine. The chain employs TRBV7-6 and TRBJ2-2; 7 bases match TRBD1. This specimen consisted of peripheral blood, obtained 28 days after the second AZD1222 dose. CDR3 sequence: CASSLRQGVNTGELFF. CDR3 nucleotide sequence: TGTGCCAGCAGCTTACGGCAGGGGGTAAACACCGGGGAGCTGTTTTTT.